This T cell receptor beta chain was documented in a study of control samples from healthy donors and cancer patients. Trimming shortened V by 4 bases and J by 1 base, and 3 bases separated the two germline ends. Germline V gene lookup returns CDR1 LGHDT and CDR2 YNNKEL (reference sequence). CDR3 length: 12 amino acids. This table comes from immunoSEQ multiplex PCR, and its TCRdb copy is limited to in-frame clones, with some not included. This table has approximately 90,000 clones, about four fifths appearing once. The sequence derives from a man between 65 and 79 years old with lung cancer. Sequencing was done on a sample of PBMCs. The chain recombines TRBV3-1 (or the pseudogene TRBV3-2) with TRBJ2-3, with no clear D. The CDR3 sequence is CASSRGTDTQYF. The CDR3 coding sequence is TGTGCCAGCAGCCGAGGCACAGATACGCAGTATTTT.